This TCR beta chain was identified in a study of shared clonotypes between healthy human individuals. CDR1 is SQVTM and CDR2 is ANQGSEA in the germline V gene. This CDR3 is built from 11 residues. V was pared by 6 bases and J by 7 bases, with 12 bases between. The repertoire was sequenced with immunoSEQ multiplex PCR; TCRdb's copy has only in-frame clones and lacks some. The sample holds 2.3 million or so clones, approximately 93% seen once. The chain joins TRBV29-1 to TRBJ1-1, with D perhaps TRBD1 (5 bases). The TCR comes from a man younger than 35 in good health. Some clones in this sample may be carry-over from other donors' samples. The specimen was naive CD4+ T cells from PBMCs. Regarding subset: CD45RA+ positively selected. Written as DNA, the CDR3 is TGCAGCGTACGTGGGACGGTTGAAGCTTTCTTT. Its translation: CSVRGTVEAFF.